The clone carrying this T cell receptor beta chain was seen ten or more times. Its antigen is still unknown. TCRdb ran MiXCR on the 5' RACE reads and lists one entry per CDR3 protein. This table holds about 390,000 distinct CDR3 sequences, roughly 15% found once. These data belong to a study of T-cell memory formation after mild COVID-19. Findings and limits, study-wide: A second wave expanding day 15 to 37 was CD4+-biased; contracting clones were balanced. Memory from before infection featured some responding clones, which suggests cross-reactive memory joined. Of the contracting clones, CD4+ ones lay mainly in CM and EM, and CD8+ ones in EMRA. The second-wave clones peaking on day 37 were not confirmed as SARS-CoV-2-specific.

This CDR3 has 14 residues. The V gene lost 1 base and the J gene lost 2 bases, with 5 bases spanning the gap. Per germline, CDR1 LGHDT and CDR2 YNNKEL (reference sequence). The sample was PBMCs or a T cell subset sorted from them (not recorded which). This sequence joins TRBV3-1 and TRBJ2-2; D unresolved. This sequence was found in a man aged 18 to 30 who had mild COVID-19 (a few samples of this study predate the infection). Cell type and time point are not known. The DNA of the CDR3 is TGTGCCAGCAGCCAAGGAGGTAACACCGGGGAGCTGTTTTTT. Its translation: CASSQGGNTGELFF.